A selection of T cell receptor beta chains follows, all from one sample in a study of T cell clones after liver transplantation. Clones were read by immunoSEQ multiplex PCR, and TCRdb kept only the in-frame ones, dropping some. In the table there are 12,000 to 15,000 clones, less than 85% of which are singletons. The sequencing used CD8+ T cells from blood, collected about 50 months after liver transplant. These receptor sequences come from a human patient who received a liver transplant. Part of the T cell pool may stem from the graft donor. Both conserved end residues are part of each CDR3. Fields, in order: V gene, J gene, clone size, D gene, CDR3 DNA, CDR3 protein. D genes are given only for firm matches. Only part of the rows carry a size: once, few, many, or a class if the clone is expanded.

TRBV7-9	TRBJ2-5	NA	NA	TGTGCCAGCAGCTCAACAAAGTACCAAGAGACCCAGTACTTC	CASSSTKYQETQYF
TRBV15	TRBJ2-3	NA	NA	TGTGCCACCAGCTCCTCAGGAGGGGGGGGCACAGATACGCAGTATTTT	CATSSSGGGGTDTQYF
TRBV9	TRBJ1-5	NA	TRBD1	TGTGCCAGCAGCGAGGGACAGGGAGAGCAGCCCCAGCATTTT	CASSEGQGEQPQHF
TRBV6-5	TRBJ2-2	NA	NA	TGTGCCACCAACTGGGGGGCTTATTACACCGGGGAGCTGTTTTTT	CATNWGAYYTGELFF
TRBV27	TRBJ2-2	NA	NA	TGTGCCAGCAGTCCGTCGGTCCAGGGCACCGGGGAGCTGTTTTTT	CASSPSVQGTGELFF
TRBV7-9	TRBJ2-1	NA	NA	TGTGCCAGCAGCTTAGACAACAATGAGCAGTTCTTC	CASSLDNNEQFF
TRBV6-4	TRBJ2-5	NA	TRBD2	TGTGCCAGCATTTCCCGGAGCGGGGCAAACCAAGAGACCCAGTACTTC	CASISRSGANQETQYF
TRBV6-6	TRBJ2-7	NA	NA	TGTGCCAGCAGTTACTTCGACGAGCAGTACTTC	CASSYFDEQYF
TRBV27	TRBJ2-1	NA	NA	TGTGCCAGCAGCGACAGATTTAAGACGGGCAATGAGCAGTTCTTC	CASSDRFKTGNEQFF
TRBV28	TRBJ2-1	NA	TRBD1	TGTGCCAGCAGTTACAGGGGGCGGATGTACAATGAGCAGTTCTTC	CASSYRGRMYNEQFF
TRBV7-9	TRBJ2-3	NA	NA	TGTGCCAGCAGCTTAGGGGGACTCTCAGATACGCAGTATTTT	CASSLGGLSDTQYF
TRBV7-6	TRBJ1-1	NA	NA	TGTGCCAGCAGCTTAGTTGGTGGGCCTGAAGCTTTCTTT	CASSLVGGPEAFF
TRBV30	TRBJ2-7	NA	NA	TGTGCCTGGAGTATATCGGGATCCGAGCAGTACTTC	CAWSISGSEQYF
TRBV4-1	TRBJ2-3	NA	NA	TGCGCCAGCAGCCAAGGGAGCGATCCTACAGATACGCAGTATTTT	CASSQGSDPTDTQYF
TRBV6-5	TRBJ1-2	NA	NA	TGTGCCAGCAGTTACTCGGGGGCTAACTATGGCTACACCTTC	CASSYSGANYGYTF
TRBV10-1	TRBJ2-5	NA	NA	TGCGCCAGCAGTGATACATCTCAAGAGACCCAGTACTTC	CASSDTSQETQYF
TRBV5-1	TRBJ1-4	NA	NA	TGCGCCAGCAGTGCCGGGGGAACAACTAATGAAAAACTGTTTTTT	CASSAGGTTNEKLFF
TRBV5-5	TRBJ2-7	NA	TRBD2	TGTGCCAGCAGCTTGGCGAGTCTAGCGGACGAGCAGTACTTC	CASSLASLADEQYF
TRBV27	TRBJ2-7	NA	NA	TGTGCCAGCAGTTTCGGCCTCAGCTCCTACGAGCAGTACTTC	CASSFGLSSYEQYF
TRBV7-6	TRBJ2-7	NA	TRBD2	TGTGCCAGCAGCAAAGGGACTAGCGGACCCTACGAGCAGTACTTC	CASSKGTSGPYEQYF
TRBV14	TRBJ1-5	NA	NA	TGTGCCAGCAGCCAAGTCGGGGTAAGGTATCAGCCCCAGCATTTT	CASSQVGVRYQPQHF
TRBV30	TRBJ2-6	NA	NA	TGTGCCTGGAGTCAGGGGAGGGGGGCCAACGTCCTGACTTTC	CAWSQGRGANVLTF
TRBV11-2	TRBJ1-1	NA	NA	TGTGCCAGCAGCTTAGATTATGGACTGACGAACACTGAAGCTTTCTTT	CASSLDYGLTNTEAFF
TRBV2	TRBJ2-3	once	NA	TGTGCCAGCATATTAGGGGCTACTAGCACAGATACGCAGTATTTT	CASILGATSTDTQYF
TRBV19	TRBJ2-1	few	NA	TGTGCCAGTTTCGACAGTTACAATGAGCAGTTCTTC	CASFDSYNEQFF
TRBV7-7	TRBJ2-1	NA	NA	TGTGCCAGCAGCTCGACCCGGGGACTTCACAATGAGCAGTTCTTC	CASSSTRGLHNEQFF
TRBV4-1	TRBJ2-1	NA	TRBD2	TGCGCCAGCAGCCAAGATCGAACGGGGACTAGCAAGGATGAGCAGTTCTTC	CASSQDRTGTSKDEQFF
TRBV18	TRBJ1-1	NA	NA	TGTGCCGGCTCAGCAGTGAACACTGAAGCTTTCTTT	CAGSAVNTEAFF
TRBV14	TRBJ1-1	NA	NA	TGTGCCAGCAGCCAAGTCGGCAGGGCAACCTTT	CASSQVGRATF
TRBV6-5	TRBJ2-2	NA	NA	TGTGCCGCCCGAGGTCTAAGCGATGGTGCCGGGGAGCTGTTTTTT	CAARGLSDGAGELFF
TRBV7-2	TRBJ2-7	NA	TRBD2	TGTGCCAGCAGCCCTGGGACTAGCGGGAGTGGGTACGAGCAGTACTTC	CASSPGTSGSGYEQYF
TRBV19	TRBJ2-5	NA	TRBD2	TGTGCCAGTAATCGCGGGAGTGTACAAGAGACCCAGTACTTC	CASNRGSVQETQYF
TRBV2	TRBJ2-3	NA	NA	TGTGCCAGCAACCTGAGCGGAGGGGGCGGCACAGATACGCAGTATTTT	CASNLSGGGGTDTQYF
TRBV6-1	TRBJ1-2	NA	NA	TGTGCCAGCAGGAATACAGATAACTATGGCTACACCTTC	CASRNTDNYGYTF
TRBV13	TRBJ1-1	NA	NA	TGTGCCAGCAACCCCGCGAGGGGGAACACTGAAGCTTTCTTT	CASNPARGNTEAFF
TRBV6-1	TRBJ2-5	NA	NA	TGTGCCAGCAGTGAAGCGGGGGATAAAGAGACCCAGTACTTC	CASSEAGDKETQYF
TRBV13	TRBJ2-4	NA	NA	TGTGCCAGCAGCTCCCTCCAGGGGTTTGCCAAAAACATTCAGTACTTC	CASSSLQGFAKNIQYF
TRBV25-1	TRBJ1-1	few	TRBD1	TGTGCCAGCAGTGACCTCCCGACAGGGGTGGGGACTGAAGCTTTCTTT	CASSDLPTGVGTEAFF
TRBV7-2	TRBJ2-7	NA	TRBD1	TGTGCCAGCGCTCACGACCTAACAGGGGTCTTGCACGAGCAGTACTTC	CASAHDLTGVLHEQYF
TRBV9	TRBJ2-3	few	TRBD2	TGTGCCAGCAGCTCTTATAGCGGGCCGGGATCGGATACGCAGTATTTT	CASSSYSGPGSDTQYF
TRBV5-4	TRBJ2-5	few	NA	TGTGCCAGCAGCTTGGAGGGGGGCGGGACAGCTCAAGAGACCCAGTACTTC	CASSLEGGGTAQETQYF
TRBV7-3	TRBJ2-2	NA	NA	TGTGCCAGCATGTTGGTAGCCCCATTAGGGGAGCTGTTTTTT	CASMLVAPLGELFF
TRBV6-4	TRBJ2-1	few	TRBD2	TGTGCCAGCAGTGAAGAGGGACTAGCGGGAGGAAGCGATGAGCAGTTCTTC	CASSEEGLAGGSDEQFF
TRBV6-1	TRBJ2-1	NA	TRBD1	TGTGCCAGCAGTGATACCCCGACAGGGGGCAATGAGCAGTTCTTC	CASSDTPTGGNEQFF
TRBV27	TRBJ1-5	NA	NA	TGTGCCAGCAGCACCACAGGGTGGGGTCAGCCCCAGCATTTT	CASSTTGWGQPQHF
TRBV10-1	TRBJ1-5	NA	NA	TGCGCCAGCAGGGACAAATGGCGGGATCTTTATCAGCCCCAGCATTTT	CASRDKWRDLYQPQHF
TRBV7-9	TRBJ1-4	NA	TRBD1	TGTGCCAGCAGCTCACGGGACAGGGGAGCAACTAATGAAAAACTGTTTTTT	CASSSRDRGATNEKLFF
TRBV19	TRBJ1-5	once	NA	TGTGCCAGTAACCCCGACAAGGGGACCAATCAGCCCCAGCATTTT	CASNPDKGTNQPQHF
TRBV7-8	TRBJ2-3	NA	TRBD2	TGTGCCAGCAGCGCGGGACTAGCGGGCACAGATACGCAGTATTTT	CASSAGLAGTDTQYF
TRBV7-2	TRBJ1-2	NA	TRBD1	TGTGCCAGCAGCTCTAGAGGGACAGGCTTCGGCTACACCTTC	CASSSRGTGFGYTF
TRBV18	TRBJ1-4	NA	NA	TGTGCCAGCTCACCGGTCTGGACAGATGAAAAACTGTTTTTT	CASSPVWTDEKLFF
TRBV19	TRBJ1-1	NA	NA	TGTGCCAGTAGTATTGGAATAGGATTGAACACTGAAGCTTTCTTT	CASSIGIGLNTEAFF
TRBV7-9	TRBJ2-2	NA	NA	TGTGCCAGCAGCTTAGGTCAGGGAGTCGGGGAGCTGTTTTTT	CASSLGQGVGELFF
TRBV30	TRBJ2-1	medium-sized	NA	TGTGCCTGCGACTTTAGCTCCTACAATGAGCAGTTCTTC	CACDFSSYNEQFF
TRBV19	TRBJ1-1	NA	NA	TGTGCCAGTAGTATAGTCGGGTTCGGCGCTGAAGCTTTCTTT	CASSIVGFGAEAFF